This T cell receptor beta chain was identified during a study of OX40 agonist ivuxolimab in advanced cancers. Study-wide results and limits: Normalized expansion of T-cell clones was also low for some nonresponders. CD4+ T cells averaged fewer expanded clones than CD8+ T cells.

The germline CDR1 and CDR2 sequences are PRHDT and FYEKMQ (reference sequence). Trimming took off 7 bases at V and 10 bases at J, with 13 bases between the two ends. The CDR3 consists of 12 residues. Data came from immunoSEQ multiplex PCR; TCRdb stores just in-frame clones and leaves some out. The table records about 60,000 clones, 86% of them present only once. Prior autoimmune disease or systemic immunosuppression barred patients. As for this clone: The antigen is not known.

This sequence was found in an adult with an advanced solid tumor such as melanoma, head and neck, liver or kidney cancer. The J gene is TRBJ2-2, the V gene TRBV13; tentatively, D is TRBD2 (5 bases). Sequenced material: CD4+ or CD8+ T cells sorted from blood, taken in a trial of the OX40 agonist ivuxolimab. The chain's CDR3 is CASNSGKVELFF. Here the CDR3 DNA reads TGTGCCAGCAATTCGGGGAAGGTGGAGCTGTTTTTT.